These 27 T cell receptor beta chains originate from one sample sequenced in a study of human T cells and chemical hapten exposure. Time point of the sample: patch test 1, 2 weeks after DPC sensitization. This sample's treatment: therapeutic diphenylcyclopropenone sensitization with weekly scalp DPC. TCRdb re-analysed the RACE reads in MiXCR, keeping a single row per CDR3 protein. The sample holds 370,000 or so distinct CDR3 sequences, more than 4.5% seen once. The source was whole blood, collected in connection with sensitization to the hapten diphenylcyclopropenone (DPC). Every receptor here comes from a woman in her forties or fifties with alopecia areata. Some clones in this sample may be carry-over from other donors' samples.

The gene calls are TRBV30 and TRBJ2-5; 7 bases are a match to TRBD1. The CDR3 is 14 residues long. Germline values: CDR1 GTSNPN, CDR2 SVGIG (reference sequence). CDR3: CAQDPGGLGETQYF. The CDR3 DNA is TGTGCTCAAGACCCAGGGGGTTTAGGCGAGACCCAGTACTTC.

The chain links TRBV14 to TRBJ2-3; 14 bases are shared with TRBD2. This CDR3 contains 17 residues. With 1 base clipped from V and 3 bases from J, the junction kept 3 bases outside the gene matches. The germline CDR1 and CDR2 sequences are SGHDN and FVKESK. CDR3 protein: CASSQGTSGRKTDTQYF. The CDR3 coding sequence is TGTGCCAGCAGCCAAGGGACTAGCGGGAGGAAAACAGATACGCAGTATTTT. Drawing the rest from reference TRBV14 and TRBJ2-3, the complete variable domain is EAGVTQFPSHSVIEKGQTVTLRCDPISGHDNLYWYRRVMGKEIKFLLHFVKESKQDESGMPNNRFLAERTGGTYSTLKVQPAELEDSGVYFCASSQGTSGRKTDTQYFGPGTRLTVL.

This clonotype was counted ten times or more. This CDR3 is CASSLAGSGNYGYTF. For the CDR3, the DNA is TGTGCCAGCAGCTTAGCAGGAAGCGGCAACTATGGCTACACCTTC. This sequence joins TRBV11-2 and TRBJ1-2; D is ambiguous. V lost 1 base, J lost 2 bases, and 11 bases lay in between. The CDR3 sequence is 15 residues long. CDR1 and CDR2 (germline): SGHAT, FQNNGV.

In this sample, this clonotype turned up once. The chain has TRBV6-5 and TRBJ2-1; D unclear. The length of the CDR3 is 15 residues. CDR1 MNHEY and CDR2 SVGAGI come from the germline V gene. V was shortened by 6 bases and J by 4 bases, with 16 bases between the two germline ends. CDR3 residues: CASSPAETGYNEQFF. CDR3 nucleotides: TGTGCCAGCAGCCCAGCTGAGACGGGTTACAATGAGCAGTTCTTC.

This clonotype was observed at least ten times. The CDR3 region is CAWNLAGAGNTEAFF. In nucleotides, the CDR3 is TGTGCCTGGAACTTAGCGGGGGCTGGGAACACTGAAGCTTTCTTT. The genes are TRBV30 and TRBJ1-1; D may be TRBD1 (6 bases). V lost 4 bases, J lost 1 base, and 16 bases lay in between. The CDR3 totals 15 residues. Germline V gives CDR1 GTSNPN, CDR2 SVGIG (reference sequence).

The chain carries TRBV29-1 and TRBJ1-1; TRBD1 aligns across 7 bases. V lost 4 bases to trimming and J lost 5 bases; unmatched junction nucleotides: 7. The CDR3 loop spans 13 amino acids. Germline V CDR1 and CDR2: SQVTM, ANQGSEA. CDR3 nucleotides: TGCAGCGTTGGGGCAGGGGGTAGAACTGAAGCTTTCTTT. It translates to CSVGAGGRTEAFF.

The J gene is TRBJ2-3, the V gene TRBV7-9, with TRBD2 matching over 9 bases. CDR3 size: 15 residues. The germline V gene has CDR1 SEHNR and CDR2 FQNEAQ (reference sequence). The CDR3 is CTLGLAGEKTDTQYF. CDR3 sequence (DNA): TGTACCTTAGGATTAGCGGGAGAGAAAACAGATACGCAGTATTTT.

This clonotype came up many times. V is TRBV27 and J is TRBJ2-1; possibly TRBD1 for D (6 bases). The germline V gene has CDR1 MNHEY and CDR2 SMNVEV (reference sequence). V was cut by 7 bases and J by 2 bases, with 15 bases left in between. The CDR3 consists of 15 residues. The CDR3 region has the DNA TGTGCCAGCAAGAGACAGGACGTTGCCTACAATGAGCAGTTCTTC. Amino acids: CASKRQDVAYNEQFF.

The chain's CDR3 is CASRGPEAKNIQYF. The CDR3 DNA is TGTGCCAGCAGGGGTCCCGAGGCCAAAAACATTCAGTACTTC. The chain uses TRBV7-2 and TRBJ2-4, with D hard to call. V lost 6 bases and J lost 1, with 10 bases in between. The V gene's germline CDR1 is SGHTA and CDR2 FQGNSA. The CDR3 extends over 14 amino acids.

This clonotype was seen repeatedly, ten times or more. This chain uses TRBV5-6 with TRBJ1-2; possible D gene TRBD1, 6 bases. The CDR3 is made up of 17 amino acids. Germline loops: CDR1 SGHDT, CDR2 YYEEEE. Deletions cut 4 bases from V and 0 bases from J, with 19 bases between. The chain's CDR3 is CASSPIQGSTSNYGYTF. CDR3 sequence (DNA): TGTGCCAGCAGCCCGATCCAGGGGTCAACATCTAACTATGGCTACACCTTC.

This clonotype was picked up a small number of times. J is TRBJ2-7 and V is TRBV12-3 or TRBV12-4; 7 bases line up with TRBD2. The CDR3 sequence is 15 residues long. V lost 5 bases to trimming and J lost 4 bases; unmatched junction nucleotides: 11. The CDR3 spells CASSGPAAGTYEQYF. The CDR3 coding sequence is TGTGCCAGCAGTGGACCCGCAGCGGGGACTTACGAGCAGTACTTC.

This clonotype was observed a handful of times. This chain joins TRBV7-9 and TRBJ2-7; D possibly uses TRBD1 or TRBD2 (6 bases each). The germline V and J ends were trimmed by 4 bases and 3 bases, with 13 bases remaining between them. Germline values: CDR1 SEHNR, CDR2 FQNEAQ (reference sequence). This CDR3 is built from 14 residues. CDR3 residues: CASSSGAGSYEQYF. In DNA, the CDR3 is TGTGCCAGCAGCTCGGGGGCCGGGAGCTACGAGCAGTACTTC. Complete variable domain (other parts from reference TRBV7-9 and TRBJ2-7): DTGVSQNPRHKITKRGQNVTFRCDPISEHNRLYWYRQTLGQGPEFLTYFQNEAQLEKSRLLSDRFSAERPKGSFSTLEIQRTEQGDSAMYLCASSSGAGSYEQYFGPGTRLTVT.

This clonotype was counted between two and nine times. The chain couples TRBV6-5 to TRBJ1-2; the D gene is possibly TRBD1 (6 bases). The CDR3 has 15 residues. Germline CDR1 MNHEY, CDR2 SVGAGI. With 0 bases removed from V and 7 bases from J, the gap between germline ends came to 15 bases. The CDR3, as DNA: TGTGCCAGCAGTTACTCGAGGGTAGGGGGAAGTGGCTACACCTTC. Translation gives CASSYSRVGGSGYTF.

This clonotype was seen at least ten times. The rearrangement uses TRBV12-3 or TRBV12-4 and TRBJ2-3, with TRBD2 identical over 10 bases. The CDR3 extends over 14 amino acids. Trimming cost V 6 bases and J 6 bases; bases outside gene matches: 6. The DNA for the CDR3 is TGTGCCAGCAGGAAGCGGGAGGGCCGGGATACGCAGTATTTT. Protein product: CASRKREGRDTQYF.

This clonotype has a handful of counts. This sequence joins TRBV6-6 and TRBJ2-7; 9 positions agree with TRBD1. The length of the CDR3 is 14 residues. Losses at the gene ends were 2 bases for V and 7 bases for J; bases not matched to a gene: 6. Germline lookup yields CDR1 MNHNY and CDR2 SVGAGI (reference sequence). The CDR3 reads CASSYGTGRGEQYF. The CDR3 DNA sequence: TGTGCCAGCAGTTACGGGACAGGGCGGGGGGAGCAGTACTTC.

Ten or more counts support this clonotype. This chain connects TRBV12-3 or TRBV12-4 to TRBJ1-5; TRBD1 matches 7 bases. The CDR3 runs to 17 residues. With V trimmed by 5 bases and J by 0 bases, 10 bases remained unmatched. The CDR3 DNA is TGTGCCAGCAGTCATGGACAGGATCTTTATAGCAATCAGCCCCAGCATTTT. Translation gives CASSHGQDLYSNQPQHF.

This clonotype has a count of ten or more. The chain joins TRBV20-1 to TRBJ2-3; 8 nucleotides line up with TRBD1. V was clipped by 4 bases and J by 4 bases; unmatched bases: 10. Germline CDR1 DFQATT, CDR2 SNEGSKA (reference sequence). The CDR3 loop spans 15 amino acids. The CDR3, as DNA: TGCAGTGCTACCCGGACAGGGCATGGGGCAGATACGCAGTATTTT. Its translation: CSATRTGHGADTQYF.

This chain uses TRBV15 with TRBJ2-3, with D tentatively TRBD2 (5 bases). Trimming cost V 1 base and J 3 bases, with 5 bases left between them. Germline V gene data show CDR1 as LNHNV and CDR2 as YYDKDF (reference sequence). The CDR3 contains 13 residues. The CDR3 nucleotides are TGTGCCACCAGCAGAGGAGGGACAGATACGCAGTATTTT. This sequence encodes CATSRGGTDTQYF.

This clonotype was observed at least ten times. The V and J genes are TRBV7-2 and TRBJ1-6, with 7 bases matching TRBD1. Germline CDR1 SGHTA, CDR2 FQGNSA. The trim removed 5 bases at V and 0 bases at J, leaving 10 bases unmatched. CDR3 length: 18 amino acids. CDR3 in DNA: TGTGCCAGCAGCCCCACCCTTCGGGACAGCTCCTATAATTCACCCCTCCACTTT. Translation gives CASSPTLRDSSYNSPLHF.

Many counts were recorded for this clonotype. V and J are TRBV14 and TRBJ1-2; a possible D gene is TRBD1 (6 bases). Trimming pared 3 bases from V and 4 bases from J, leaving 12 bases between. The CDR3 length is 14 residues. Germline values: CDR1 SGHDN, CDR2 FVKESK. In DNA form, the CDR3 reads TGTGCCAGCAGCCAGGTACAGGGAATCTATGGCTACACCTTC. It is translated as CASSQVQGIYGYTF.

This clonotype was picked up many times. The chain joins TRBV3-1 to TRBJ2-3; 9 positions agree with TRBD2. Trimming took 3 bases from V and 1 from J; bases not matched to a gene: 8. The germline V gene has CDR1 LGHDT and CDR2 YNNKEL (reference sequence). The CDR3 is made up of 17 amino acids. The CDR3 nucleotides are TGTGCCAGCAGCCACCTGGGACTAGCAGGGGGCACAGATACGCAGTATTTT. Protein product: CASSHLGLAGGTDTQYF.

In DNA form, the CDR3 reads TGTGCCAGCAGCTTAGAACTCATGACAGATACGCAGTATTTT. Its protein is CASSLELMTDTQYF. The chain uses TRBV7-2 and TRBJ2-3; D gene uncertain. Deletions cut 1 base from V and 3 bases from J, with 8 bases between. Per germline, CDR1 SGHTA and CDR2 FQGNSA. The CDR3 length is 14 residues.

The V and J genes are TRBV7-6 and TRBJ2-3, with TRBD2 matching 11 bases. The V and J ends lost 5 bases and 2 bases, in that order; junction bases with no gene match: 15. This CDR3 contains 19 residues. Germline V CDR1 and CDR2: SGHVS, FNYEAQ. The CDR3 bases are TGTGCCAGCAGCAGAAGTGCCCCCACTAGCGGGGGAGTCACAGATACGCAGTATTTT. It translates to CASSRSAPTSGGVTDTQYF.

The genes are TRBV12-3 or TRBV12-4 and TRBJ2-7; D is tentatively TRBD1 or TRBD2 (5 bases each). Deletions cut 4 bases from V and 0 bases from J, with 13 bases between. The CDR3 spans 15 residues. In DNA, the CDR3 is TGTGCCAGCAGTTCGGGACCGTTTATCTCCTACGAGCAGTACTTC. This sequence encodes CASSSGPFISYEQYF.

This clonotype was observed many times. The CDR3 DNA follows: TGTGCCAGCAGTTTGACAGGGGTCGGTGCTGAACAGTACTTC. Amino acid sequence: CASSLTGVGAEQYF. This chain joins TRBV27 and TRBJ2-7, with 8 bases aligning to TRBD1. The V gene end was trimmed by 3 bases and the J gene end by 10 bases; junction bases not matched to a gene: 11. The CDR3 loop spans 14 amino acids. Germline lookup yields CDR1 MNHEY and CDR2 SMNVEV (reference sequence).

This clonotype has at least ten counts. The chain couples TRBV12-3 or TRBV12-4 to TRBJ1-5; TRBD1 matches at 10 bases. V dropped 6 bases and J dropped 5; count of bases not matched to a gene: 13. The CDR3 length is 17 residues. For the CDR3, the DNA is TGTGCCAGCAGGGAGGTCGGGACAGGGGTAATTTATCAGCCCCAGCATTTT. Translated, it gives CASREVGTGVIYQPQHF.

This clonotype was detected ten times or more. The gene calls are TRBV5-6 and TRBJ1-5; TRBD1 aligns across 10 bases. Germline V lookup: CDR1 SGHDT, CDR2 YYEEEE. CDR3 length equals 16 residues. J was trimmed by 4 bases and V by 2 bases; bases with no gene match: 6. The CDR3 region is CASSLGQGERNQPQHF. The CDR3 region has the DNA TGTGCCAGCAGCTTAGGACAGGGGGAAAGGAATCAGCCCCAGCATTTT.